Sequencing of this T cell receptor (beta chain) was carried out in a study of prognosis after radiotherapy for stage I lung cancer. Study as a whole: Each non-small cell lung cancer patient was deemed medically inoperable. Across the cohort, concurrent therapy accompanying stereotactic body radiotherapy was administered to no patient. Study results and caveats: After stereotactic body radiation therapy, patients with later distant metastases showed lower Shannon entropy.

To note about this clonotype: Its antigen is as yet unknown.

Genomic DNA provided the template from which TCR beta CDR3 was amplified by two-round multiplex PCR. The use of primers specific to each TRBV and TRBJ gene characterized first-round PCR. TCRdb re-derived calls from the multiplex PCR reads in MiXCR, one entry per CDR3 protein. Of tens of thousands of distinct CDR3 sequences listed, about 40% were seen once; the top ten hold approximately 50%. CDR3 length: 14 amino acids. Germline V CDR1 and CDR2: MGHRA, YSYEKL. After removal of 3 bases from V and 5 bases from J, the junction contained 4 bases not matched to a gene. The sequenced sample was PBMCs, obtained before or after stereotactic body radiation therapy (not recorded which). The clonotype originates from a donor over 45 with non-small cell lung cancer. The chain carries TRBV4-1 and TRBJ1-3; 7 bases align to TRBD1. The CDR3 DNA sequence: TGCGCCAGCAGCCAGGGACAGCTACGAAACACCATATATTTT. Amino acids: CASSQGQLRNTIYF.